This paragraph covers one T cell receptor beta chain sequence. The antigen is unknown. This record comes from a study of T cells in Graves' hyperthyroidism and ophthalmopathy. Regions amplified from RNA transcripts were the TCR beta CDR3 regions. The primer set for the first-round RT-PCR of the TCR CDR3 was HTBI. TCRdb used MiXCR to reprocess the multiplex PCR reads, holding one entry per CDR3 protein. Of about 600,000 distinct CDR3 sequences listed, roughly 15% are singletons. CDR3 size: 14 residues. V was cut by 7 bases and J by 4 bases, with 16 bases left in between. CDR1 is MNHEY and CDR2 is SVGEGT in the germline V gene. With duration under 3 months, ophthalmopathy was active: Clinical Activity Score at least 3, NOSPECS at least 4. Uncontrolled infections, other autoimmune diseases, pregnancy or lactation led to exclusion of patients. Regarding the study as a whole: The model identified upcoming ophthalmopathy a median approximately six months ahead of onset. Blood also showed most of the thyroid clonotypes that were expanded above 0.001.

J is TRBJ1-2 and V is TRBV6-2 or TRBV6-3, with D tentatively TRBD1 (6 bases). This receptor was taken from a woman aged 50 to 60 with Graves' ophthalmopathy. The sequencing sample was made of blood. The CDR3 loop reads CASNPDSLFYGYTF. CDR3 coding DNA: TGTGCCAGCAACCCGGACAGCCTTTTCTATGGCTACACCTTC.